This TCR beta chain was sequenced for a study of immune characterization of retroperitoneal liposarcoma. This clonotype was counted between two and nine times. The CDR3 extends over 14 amino acids. Looked up from germline, CDR1 is MNHNY and CDR2 is SVGAGI (reference sequence). TCRdb re-derived calls from the PCR reads in MiXCR, one entry per CDR3 protein. Among 9,500 to 12,000 distinct CDR3 sequences listed, about a quarter were seen once. V and J are TRBV6-6 and TRBJ2-3; TRBD2 matches 9 bases. The J call is in doubt because the DNA end fits TRBJ2-7 better. Sequencing used tumor tissue. This sequence was found in a female donor with retroperitoneal liposarcoma. Here the CDR3 reads CASSYLAGYNEQYF. The CDR3 nucleotides are TGTGCCAGCAGTTACCTAGCGGGGTACAATGAGCAGTACTTC.